This is a list of T cell receptor beta chains from one sample in a study of shared clonotypes between healthy human individuals. Assay used: immunoSEQ multiplex PCR; TCRdb lists only in-frame clones, some missing. Seen here are around 2,000,000 clones, around 96% observed once, and the top ten hold about 1.1%. The sequenced sample consisted of naive CD8+ T cells sorted from blood. All receptors derive from a man aged 18 to 30 in good health. Each CDR3 is given without its conserved first and last residue. Each record gives: J gene, V gene, CDR3 protein.

J: TRBJ2-5
V: TRBV19
CDR3: ASSMGGVPQETQY

J: TRBJ2-7
V: TRBV27
CDR3: ASSFSWGGSLSEQY

J: TRBJ1-1
V: TRBV4-3
CDR3: ASSQDPAANTEAF

J: TRBJ2-1
V: TRBV4-1
CDR3: ASSAGTSGGHYNEQF

J: TRBJ1-4
V: TRBV2
CDR3: ASSEVIEEVFETNEKLF

J: TRBJ2-1
V: TRBV7-9
CDR3: ASRLTSGGDEQF

J: TRBJ2-7
V: TRBV7-7
CDR3: ASSSTGNGPYEQY

J: TRBJ2-5
V: TRBV5-8
CDR3: ASSDPRGRTSRYLQETQY

J: TRBJ2-7
V: TRBV27
CDR3: ASRPTSGYYEQY

J: TRBJ2-7
V: TRBV7-9
CDR3: ASSPTLLPHSNEQY

J: TRBJ2-7
V: TRBV28
CDR3: ASSWPGQENSYEQY

J: TRBJ1-5
V: TRBV5-3
CDR3: ARSSKEVGGECNQPQH

J: TRBJ1-4
V: TRBV7-9
CDR3: ASSLSGANEKLF

J: TRBJ2-5
V: TRBV7-8
CDR3: ASSLGRLETQY

J: TRBJ2-7
V: TRBV10-3
CDR3: ATRAGQAYEQY

J: TRBJ1-1
V: TRBV4-1
CDR3: ASSQGQGATEAF

J: TRBJ2-7
V: TRBV6-1
CDR3: ASSPAELNSYEQY

J: TRBJ2-1
V: TRBV11-1
CDR3: ASSSTSLEDYNEQF

J: TRBJ2-7
V: TRBV7-9
CDR3: ASSGQGVSYEQY